This TCR beta chain originates from a study of shared clonotypes between healthy human individuals. Overall study: Participating donors consisted of a couple of women and a few men aged 18 to 49.

Cells designated naive CD8 were CD45RO-negative and were positively selected for CCR7, with terminally differentiated effector memory CD45RA+ cells excluded. V was pared by 7 bases and J by 6 bases, with 16 bases between. The CDR3 is 13 amino acids. Germline CDR1 is SGHAT and CDR2 is FQNNGV. TCRdb's table, derived via immunoSEQ multiplex PCR, lists solely in-frame clones and lacks some. Of around 2,100,000 clones in the sample, about 95% were seen once. V gene TRBV11-2 combines with J gene TRBJ2-7; D remains unclear. Sequencing was carried out using naive CD8+ T cells sorted from blood. This TCR derives from a man in his late teens or twenties in good health. The CDR3 region is CASTLPGETEQYF. The CDR3 DNA sequence: TGTGCCAGCACCCTCCCCGGAGAGACCGAGCAGTACTTC.